What follows are 10 T cell receptor beta chains derived from one specimen sequenced in a study of blood T cells in healthy people across ages. The use of a sample-barcoded 5' primer and a J-beta primer mix characterized a second PCR of about 7 to 12 cycles. One entry per CDR3 protein, called by TCRdb with MiXCR from the 5' RACE reads. The sample gives approximately 1.5 million distinct CDR3 sequences, roughly 32% of which show up once; about 11% is in the top ten. The specimen sequenced was blood. The source of these receptors is a woman younger than 45 in good health.

This chain links TRBV10-1 with TRBJ1-1, with 7 bases aligning to TRBD1. The CDR3 covers 16 residues. The trim removed 2 bases at V and 0 bases at J, leaving 6 bases unmatched. Germline CDR1 WNHNN, CDR2 SYGVQD (reference sequence). The chain's CDR3 is CASSETPDRLNTEAFF. Written as DNA, the CDR3 is TGCGCCAGCAGTGAGACGCCGGACAGGCTGAACACTGAAGCTTTCTTT.

This clonotype has a handful of counts. The CDR3 sequence: CASSWGLSDTQYF. The CDR3 nucleotides are TGTGCCAGCAGCTGGGGACTATCAGATACGCAGTATTTT. V is TRBV7-3 and J is TRBJ2-3; 7 nucleotides align to TRBD2. Germline V gives CDR1 SGHTA, CDR2 FQGTGA. CDR3 length: 13 amino acids. Trimming at V came to 4 bases and at J to 4 bases, leaving 2 bases not matched to a gene. The variable domain in full, completed from reference TRBV7-3 and TRBJ2-3, reads GAGVSQTPSNKVTEKGKYVELRCDPISGHTALYWYRQSLGQGPEFLIYFQGTGAADDSGLPNDRFFAVRPEGSVSTLKIQRTERGDSAVYLCASSWGLSDTQYFGPGTRLTVL.

The chain is built from TRBV27 and TRBJ1-1; TRBD1 is a possible D gene (6 bases). The CDR3 is 14 residues long. Germline assignment: CDR1 MNHEY and CDR2 SMNVEV (reference sequence). V was pared by 3 bases and J by 3 bases, with 11 bases between. The CDR3 bases are TGTGCCAGCAGTTTCGGCAGGGGATACACTGAAGCTTTCTTT. It translates to CASSFGRGYTEAFF.

The chain is built from TRBV20-1 and TRBJ2-1, with 11 bases aligning to TRBD2. The CDR3 has 19 amino acids. The germline V gene has CDR1 DFQATT and CDR2 SNEGSKA (reference sequence). V was pared by 0 bases and J by 0 bases, with 10 bases of the junction left unmatched. In DNA form, the CDR3 reads TGCAGTGCTAGAGATGTTGCTAGCGGGAGGCCGGGCTCCTACAATGAGCAGTTCTTC. The encoded protein is CSARDVASGRPGSYNEQFF.

J is TRBJ2-1 and V is TRBV27; weak D call: TRBD1 (6 bases). This CDR3 is built from 15 residues. The germline V and J ends were trimmed by 6 bases and 5 bases, with 17 bases remaining between them. Germline CDR1 reads MNHEY; CDR2 reads SMNVEV (reference sequence). DNA for the CDR3: TGTGCCAGCAGCCTTCAGGGAAGGGACAACAATGAGCAGTTCTTC. Amino acid sequence: CASSLQGRDNNEQFF.

V is TRBV12-3 or TRBV12-4 and J is TRBJ1-1, with D unclear. The V end was cut by 5 bases, the J end by 4 bases, with 14 bases between. This CDR3 is 14 amino acids long. CDR3 DNA sequence: TGTGCCAGCAGTCTCCTTGCGGCGGCCACTGAAGCTTTCTTT. Translation: CASSLLAAATEAFF.

This clonotype occurred a few times. A much larger clone lies a single base off, so this may be a read error. The chain links TRBV10-3 to TRBJ2-7; a possible D gene is TRBD2 (5 bases). Germline loops: CDR1 ENHRY, CDR2 SYGVKD. The CDR3 runs 15 residues. V shed 0 bases and J shed 6 bases, with 15 bases lying between them. The CDR3 DNA reads as TGTGCCATCAGTGAGTCGGGAGAAAGCCTGATCGAGCAGTACTTC. Amino acids: CAISESGESLIEQYF.

This clonotype was recorded at least ten times. The V call is TRBV7-3, the J call TRBJ2-3; 7 bases map to TRBD2. V lost 5 bases and J lost 2; bases outside the gene matches: 4. In germline, CDR1 is SGHTA, CDR2 FQGTGA. The CDR3 loop spans 14 amino acids. CDR3 loop: CASSLSGFTDTQYF. As DNA, the CDR3 is TGTGCCAGCAGCCTTAGCGGGTTCACAGATACGCAGTATTTT.

Comment on this clonotype: This clone may be a read error of a much larger clone one base away. The V and J genes are TRBV12-3 or TRBV12-4 and TRBJ1-2; TRBD1 matches at 10 bases. The CDR3 runs to 14 residues. The CDR3, as DNA: TGTGCCGGCAGTTGGGGACAGGGGCCCTATGGCTACACCTTC. Its protein is CAGSWGQGPYGYTF.

There are a few counts of this clonotype. V gene TRBV10-2 combines with J gene TRBJ2-5, with 7 positions matching TRBD2. The germline V gene has CDR1 WSHSY and CDR2 SAAADI. The CDR3 length is 15 residues. V shed 6 bases, J shed 7 bases, and the junction held 14 bases outside the gene matches. The CDR3 is CASSPGTKGLWTQYF. The CDR3, as DNA: TGCGCCAGCAGCCCCGGGACTAAGGGGTTGTGGACCCAGTACTTC.